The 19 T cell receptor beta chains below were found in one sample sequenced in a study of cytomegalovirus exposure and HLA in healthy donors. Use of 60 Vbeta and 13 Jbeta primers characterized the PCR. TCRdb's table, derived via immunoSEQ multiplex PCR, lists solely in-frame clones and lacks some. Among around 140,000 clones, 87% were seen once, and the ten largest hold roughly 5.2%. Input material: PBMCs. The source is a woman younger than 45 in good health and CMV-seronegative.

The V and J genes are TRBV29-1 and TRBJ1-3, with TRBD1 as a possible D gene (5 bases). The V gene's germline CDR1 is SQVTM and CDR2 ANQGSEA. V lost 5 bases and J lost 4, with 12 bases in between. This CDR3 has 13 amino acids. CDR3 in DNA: TGCAGCGTTTACACGGGGGGAGGAAACACCATATATTTT. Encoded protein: CSVYTGGGNTIYF. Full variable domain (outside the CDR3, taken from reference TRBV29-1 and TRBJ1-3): SAVISQKPSRDICQRGTSLTIQCQVDSQVTMMFWYRQQPGQSLTLIATANQGSEATYESGFVIDKFPISRPNLTFSTLTVSNMSPEDSSIYLCSVYTGGGNTIYFGEGSWLTVV.

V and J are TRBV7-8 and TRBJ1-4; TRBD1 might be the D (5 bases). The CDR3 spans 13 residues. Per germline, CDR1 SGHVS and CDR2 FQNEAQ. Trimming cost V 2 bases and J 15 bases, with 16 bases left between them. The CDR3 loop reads CASSLRLGEVVFF. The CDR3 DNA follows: TGTGCCAGCAGCTTAAGATTAGGGGAGGTGGTGTTTTTT.

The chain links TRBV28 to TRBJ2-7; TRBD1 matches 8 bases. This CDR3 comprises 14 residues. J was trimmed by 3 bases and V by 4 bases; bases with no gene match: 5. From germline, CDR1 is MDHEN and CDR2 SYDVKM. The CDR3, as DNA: TGTGCCAGCAGTTCCCGGACAGGGAACTACGAGCAGTACTTC. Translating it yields CASSSRTGNYEQYF.

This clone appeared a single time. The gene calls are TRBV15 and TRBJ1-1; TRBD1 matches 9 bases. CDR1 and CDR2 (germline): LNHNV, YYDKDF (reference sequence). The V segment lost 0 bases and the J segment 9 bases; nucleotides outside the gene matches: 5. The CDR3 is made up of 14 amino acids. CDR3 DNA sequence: TGTGCCACCAGCAGAGAACCGGGACAGGGTAAAGCTTTCTTT. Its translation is CATSREPGQGKAFF.

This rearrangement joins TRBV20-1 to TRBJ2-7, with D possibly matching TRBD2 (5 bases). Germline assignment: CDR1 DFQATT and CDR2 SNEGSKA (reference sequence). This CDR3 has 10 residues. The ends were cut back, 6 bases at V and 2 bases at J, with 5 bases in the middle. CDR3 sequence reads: CSAGAYEQYF. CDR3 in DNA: TGCAGTGCCGGGGCCTACGAGCAGTACTTC.

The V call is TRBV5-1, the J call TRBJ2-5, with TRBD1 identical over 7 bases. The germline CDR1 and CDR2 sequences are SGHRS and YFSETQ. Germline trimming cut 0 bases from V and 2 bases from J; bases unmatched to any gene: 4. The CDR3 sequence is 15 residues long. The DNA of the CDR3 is TGCGCCAGCAGCTTGGGATCGGGACAGCAAGAGACCCAGTACTTC. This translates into CASSLGSGQQETQYF. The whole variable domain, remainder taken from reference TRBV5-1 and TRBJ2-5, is KAGVTQTPRYLIKTRGQQVTLSCSPISGHRSVSWYQQTPGQGLQFLFEYFSETQRNKGNFPGRFSGRQFSNSRSEMNVSTLELGDSALYLCASSLGSGQQETQYFGPGTRLLVL.

The CDR3 sequence: CASTQYRGYTGELFF. The CDR3 DNA sequence: TGTGCCAGCACCCAATACAGGGGGTACACCGGGGAGCTGTTTTTT. J is TRBJ2-2 and V is TRBV28, with 8 bases aligning to TRBD1. Trimming took 7 bases from V and 3 from J; bases not matched to a gene: 7. Looked up from germline, CDR1 is MDHEN and CDR2 is SYDVKM. The CDR3 has 15 amino acids.

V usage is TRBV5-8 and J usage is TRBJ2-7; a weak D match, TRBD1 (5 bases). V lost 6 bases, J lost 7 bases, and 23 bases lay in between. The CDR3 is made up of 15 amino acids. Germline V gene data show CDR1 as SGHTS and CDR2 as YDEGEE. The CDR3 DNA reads TGTGCCAGCAACCTGGACGGAAAAGGACACCTGGAGCAGTACTTC. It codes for CASNLDGKGHLEQYF.

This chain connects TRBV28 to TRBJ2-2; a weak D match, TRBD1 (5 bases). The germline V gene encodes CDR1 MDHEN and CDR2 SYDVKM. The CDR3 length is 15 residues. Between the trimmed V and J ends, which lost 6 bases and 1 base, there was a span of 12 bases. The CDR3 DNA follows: TGTGCCAGCAGACTTAAAAGGGGGAACACCGGGGAGCTGTTTTTT. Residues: CASRLKRGNTGELFF.

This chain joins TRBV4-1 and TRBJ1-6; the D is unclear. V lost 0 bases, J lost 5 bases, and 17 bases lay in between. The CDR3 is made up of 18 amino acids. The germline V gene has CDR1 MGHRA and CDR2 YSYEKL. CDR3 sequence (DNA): TGCGCCAGCAGCCAAGATGCCCCCTGGGCAGGCAATAATTCACCCCTCCACTTT. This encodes CASSQDAPWAGNNSPLHF.

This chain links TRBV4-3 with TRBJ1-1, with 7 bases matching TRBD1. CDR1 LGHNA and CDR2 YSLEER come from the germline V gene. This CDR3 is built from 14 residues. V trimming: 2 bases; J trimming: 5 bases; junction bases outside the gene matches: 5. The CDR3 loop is CASSQTGVYTEAFF. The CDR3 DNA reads TGCGCCAGCAGCCAAACAGGGGTATATACTGAAGCTTTCTTT.

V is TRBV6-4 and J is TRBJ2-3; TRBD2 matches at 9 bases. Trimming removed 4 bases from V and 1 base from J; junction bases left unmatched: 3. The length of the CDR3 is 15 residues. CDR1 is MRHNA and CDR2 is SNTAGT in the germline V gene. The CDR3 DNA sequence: TGTGCCAGCAGTGTTAGCGGGAGCGGCACAGATACGCAGTATTTT. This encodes CASSVSGSGTDTQYF.

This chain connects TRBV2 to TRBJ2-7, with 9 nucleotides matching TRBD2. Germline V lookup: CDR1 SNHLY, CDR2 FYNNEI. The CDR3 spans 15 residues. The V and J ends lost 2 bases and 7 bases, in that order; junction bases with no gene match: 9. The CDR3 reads CASSERLAGAGEQYF. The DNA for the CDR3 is TGTGCCAGCAGTGAAAGGTTAGCGGGGGCTGGAGAGCAGTACTTC.

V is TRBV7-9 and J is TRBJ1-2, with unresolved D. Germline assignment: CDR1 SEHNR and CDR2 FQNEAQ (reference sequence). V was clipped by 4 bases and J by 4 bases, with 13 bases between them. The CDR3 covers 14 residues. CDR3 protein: CASSYPSVGYGYTF. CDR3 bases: TGTGCCAGCAGCTATCCAAGCGTAGGCTATGGCTACACCTTC.

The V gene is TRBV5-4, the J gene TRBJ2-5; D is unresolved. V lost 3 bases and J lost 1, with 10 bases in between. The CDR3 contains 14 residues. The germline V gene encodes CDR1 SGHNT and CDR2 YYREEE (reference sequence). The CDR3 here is CASSSDLTQETQYF. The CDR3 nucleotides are TGTGCCAGCAGCTCAGACTTGACCCAAGAGACCCAGTACTTC.

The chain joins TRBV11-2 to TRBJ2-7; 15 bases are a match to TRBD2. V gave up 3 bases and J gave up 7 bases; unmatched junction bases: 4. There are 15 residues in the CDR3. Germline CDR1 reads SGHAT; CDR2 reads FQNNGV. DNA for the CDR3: TGTGCCAGCAGCTTGGGACTAGCGGGAGGATGGGAGCAGTACTTC. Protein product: CASSLGLAGGWEQYF.

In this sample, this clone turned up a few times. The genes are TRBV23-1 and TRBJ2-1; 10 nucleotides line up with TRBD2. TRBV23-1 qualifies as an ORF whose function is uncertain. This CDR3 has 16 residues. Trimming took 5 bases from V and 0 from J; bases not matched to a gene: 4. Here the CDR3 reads CASSRTSGSSYNEQFF. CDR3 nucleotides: TGCGCCAGCAGTAGGACTAGCGGCAGCTCCTACAATGAGCAGTTCTTC.

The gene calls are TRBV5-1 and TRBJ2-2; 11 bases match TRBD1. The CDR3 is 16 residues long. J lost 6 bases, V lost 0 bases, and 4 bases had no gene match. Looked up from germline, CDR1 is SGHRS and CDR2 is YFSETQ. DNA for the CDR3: TGCGCCAGCAGCTTGGTTGGACAGGGGGCAGCCGGGGAGCTGTTTTTT. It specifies CASSLVGQGAAGELFF.

CDR3 sequence reads: CASSQVNEQYF. DNA of the CDR3: TGCGCCAGCAGCCAAGTCAACGAGCAGTACTTC. The J gene is TRBJ2-7, the V gene TRBV4-1; D uncertain. Trimming shortened V by 1 base and J by 5 bases, and 3 bases separated the two germline ends. The CDR3 spans 11 residues. The germline gives CDR1 MGHRA, CDR2 YSYEKL.